A selection of T cell receptor beta chains follows, all from one sample in a study of cytomegalovirus exposure and HLA in healthy donors. TCRdb keeps only in-frame clones here, not all; method: immunoSEQ multiplex PCR. The repertoire has some 140,000 clones, about 80% of them found once; the top ten carry 6.5%. Sequenced input: PBMCs. Receptors were obtained from a man aged 40-50 years in good health and CMV-seropositive. Each CDR3 is given with its conserved first and last residue. A D gene is named only where the DNA matches it firmly. Part of the rows lack a size; the others show once, few, many or a class for expanded clones.

cdr3_length,v_call,d_call,clone_size,j_call,cdr3_nt,cdr3_aa
13,TRBV29-1,TRBD1,-,TRBJ1-6,TGCAGCGTTGGGACAGGGGCAAATTCCCCCCTCCACTTT,CSVGTGANSPLHF
14,TRBV18,-,-,TRBJ2-7,TGTGCCAGCTCACCACCGCTAACTAGCTACGAGCAGTACTTC,CASSPPLTSYEQYF
12,TRBV28,-,-,TRBJ1-2,TGTGCCAGCAGTTTACAGGCCTATGGCTACACCTTC,CASSLQAYGYTF
15,TRBV7-9,TRBD2,-,TRBJ2-2,TGTGCCAGCAGCCGGGACTATTCGGGGAACGGGGAGCTGTTTTTT,CASSRDYSGNGELFF
15,TRBV18,TRBD1,-,TRBJ1-4,TGTGCCAGCTCACCTCGGCAGGGGGCGAGAGAAAAACTGTTTTTT,CASSPRQGAREKLFF
15,TRBV5-4,-,-,TRBJ1-3,TGTGCCAGCAGCTTGGATGGCAGGGCTGGAAACACCATATATTTT,CASSLDGRAGNTIYF
13,TRBV5-4,-,-,TRBJ1-2,TGTGCCAGCACCCCCGGGGCTAACTATGGCTACACCTTC,CASTPGANYGYTF
16,TRBV7-6,TRBD1,few,TRBJ2-3,TGTGCCAGCAGCCCCTGGGACAGGGGGGACACAGATACGCAGTATTTT,CASSPWDRGDTDTQYF
17,TRBV7-6,TRBD2,-,TRBJ2-3,TGTGCCAGCAGCCCAGGGACTAGCGGGGCGTACAGGGATACGCAGTATTTT,CASSPGTSGAYRDTQYF
16,TRBV11-2,-,-,TRBJ1-1,TGTGCCAGCAGCCGTGGGGGGACCTGGATCGGCACTGAAGCTTTCTTT,CASSRGGTWIGTEAFF
15,TRBV5-1,TRBD1,few,TRBJ1-1,TGCGCCAGCAGCTTGTTTGGGACAGGGAACACTGAAGCTTTCTTT,CASSLFGTGNTEAFF
17,TRBV18,TRBD2,-,TRBJ2-1,TGTGCCAGCTCACCCGGACTAGCGGGAGGATCCTACAATGAGCAGTTCTTC,CASSPGLAGGSYNEQFF
19,TRBV21-1,-,-,TRBJ2-1,TGTGCCAGCAGGCAGGGGACTAGCGGGATGCGGAGCTCCTACAATGAGCAGTTCTTC,CASRQGTSGMRSSYNEQFF
15,TRBV4-2,TRBD2,-,TRBJ2-1,TGTGCCAGCAGCCAAGATGGACTAGCGGGAGTTGAGCAGTTCTTC,CASSQDGLAGVEQFF
16,TRBV4-1,TRBD2,-,TRBJ2-3,TGCGCCAGCGGGACTAGCGGCGTCCTGCTGGGTGATACGCAGTATTTT,CASGTSGVLLGDTQYF
15,TRBV6-5,TRBD2,-,TRBJ2-7,TGTGCCAGCAGCCCTAGTGGGACTAGCGCTTACGAGCAGTACTTC,CASSPSGTSAYEQYF
11,TRBV5-6,-,few,TRBJ1-1,TGTGCCAGCAGCTTGAACAGTGAAGCTTTCTTT,CASSLNSEAFF
14,TRBV5-6,TRBD2,-,TRBJ2-7,TGTGCCAGCAGCGCGGGACTAGCGGCATACGAGCAGTACTTC,CASSAGLAAYEQYF
15,TRBV19,TRBD1,-,TRBJ2-7,TGTGCCAGTAGTGCTCCCCGACAGGGATCCTACGAGCAGTACTTC,CASSAPRQGSYEQYF
16,TRBV28,TRBD2,-,TRBJ2-7,TGTGCCAGCAGTTTGTCCGGACTAGCGGGTACCTACGAGCAGTACTTC,CASSLSGLAGTYEQYF
13,TRBV5-5,-,-,TRBJ1-2,TGTGCCAGCACGAGGCGGGGGCAGGATGGCTACACCTTC,CASTRRGQDGYTF
13,TRBV28,TRBD1,-,TRBJ1-6,TGTGCCAGCAGTTTCGGGACAGCTTCGTGGCCCCACTTT,CASSFGTASWPHF
15,TRBV5-1,-,-,TRBJ2-7,TGCGCCAGCAGCTATACAGGGCTCCGTTCCTACGAGCAGTACTTC,CASSYTGLRSYEQYF
15,TRBV6-1,-,-,TRBJ1-2,TGTGCCAGCAGTGAAGGGACTCAAGCTAACTATGGCTACACCTTC,CASSEGTQANYGYTF
14,TRBV30,TRBD1,-,TRBJ2-2,TGTGCCTACACAGGGGGCGCGGGCACCGGGGAGCTGTTTTTT,CAYTGGAGTGELFF
15,TRBV2,TRBD2,-,TRBJ2-3,TGTGCCAGCGGCGGCCTAGCGGGAAACACAGATACGCAGTATTTT,CASGGLAGNTDTQYF
13,TRBV30,TRBD1,-,TRBJ2-3,TGTGCCTGCCTGGGACAGCAAGGAGATACGCAGTATTTT,CACLGQQGDTQYF
14,TRBV27,TRBD1,-,TRBJ1-2,TGTGCCAGCAGTTACGGGGGACAGCCTTATGGCTACACCTTC,CASSYGGQPYGYTF
15,TRBV13,-,once,TRBJ2-3,TGTGCCAGCAGCTTAACGTCTAGCCCCCGTTCCGGGCAGTATTTT,CASSLTSSPRSGQYF
14,TRBV27,TRBD1,-,TRBJ2-7,TGTGCCAGCAGTTTATCCCTGACAGGGACCGAGCAGTACTTC,CASSLSLTGTEQYF
14,TRBV29-1,TRBD1,-,TRBJ2-2,TGCAGCGTTAAGAGAGGGGGCAACACCGGGGAGCTGTTTTTT,CSVKRGGNTGELFF
17,TRBV5-4,TRBD2,-,TRBJ2-3,TGTGCCAGCAGCCCCTCCTTGACTAGCGGGCTTTCAGATACGCAGTATTTT,CASSPSLTSGLSDTQYF
12,TRBV28,-,-,TRBJ2-2,TGTGGGACGGACACCAACACCGGGGAGCTGTTTTTT,CGTDTNTGELFF
15,TRBV10-3,TRBD2,-,TRBJ2-7,TGTGCCATCAGCGGGGGGAGGCTAGCGGGAGGTGAGCAGTACTTC,CAISGGRLAGGEQYF
13,TRBV5-4,-,few,TRBJ2-3,TGTGCCAGCAGCGCGGATAGCACAGATACGCAGTATTTT,CASSADSTDTQYF
15,TRBV5-1,-,-,TRBJ2-7,TGCGCCAGCAGCCCGGTTGGCGGGGTAACGTACGAGCAGTACTTC,CASSPVGGVTYEQYF
14,TRBV30,-,-,TRBJ1-6,TGTGCCTGTCGGGGGAGCTCCTATAATTCACCCCTCCACTTT,CACRGSSYNSPLHF